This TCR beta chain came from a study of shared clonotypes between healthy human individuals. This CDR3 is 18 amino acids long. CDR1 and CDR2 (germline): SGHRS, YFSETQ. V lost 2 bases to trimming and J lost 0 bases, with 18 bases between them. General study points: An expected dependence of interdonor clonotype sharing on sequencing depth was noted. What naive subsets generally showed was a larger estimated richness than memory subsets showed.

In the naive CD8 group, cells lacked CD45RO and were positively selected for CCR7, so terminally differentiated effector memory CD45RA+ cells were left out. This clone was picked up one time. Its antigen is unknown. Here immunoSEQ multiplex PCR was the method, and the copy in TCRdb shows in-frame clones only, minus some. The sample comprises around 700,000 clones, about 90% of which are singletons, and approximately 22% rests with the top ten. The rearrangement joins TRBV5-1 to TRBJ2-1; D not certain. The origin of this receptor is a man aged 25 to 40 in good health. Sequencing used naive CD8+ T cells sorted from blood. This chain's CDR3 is CASSLTNVGLGSYNEQFF. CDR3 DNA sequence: TGCGCCAGCAGCTTAACTAATGTCGGGTTGGGCTCCTACAATGAGCAGTTCTTC. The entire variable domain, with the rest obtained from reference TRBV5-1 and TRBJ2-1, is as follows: KAGVTQTPRYLIKTRGQQVTLSCSPISGHRSVSWYQQTPGQGLQFLFEYFSETQRNKGNFPGRFSGRQFSNSRSEMNVSTLELGDSALYLCASSLTNVGLGSYNEQFFGPGTRLTVL.